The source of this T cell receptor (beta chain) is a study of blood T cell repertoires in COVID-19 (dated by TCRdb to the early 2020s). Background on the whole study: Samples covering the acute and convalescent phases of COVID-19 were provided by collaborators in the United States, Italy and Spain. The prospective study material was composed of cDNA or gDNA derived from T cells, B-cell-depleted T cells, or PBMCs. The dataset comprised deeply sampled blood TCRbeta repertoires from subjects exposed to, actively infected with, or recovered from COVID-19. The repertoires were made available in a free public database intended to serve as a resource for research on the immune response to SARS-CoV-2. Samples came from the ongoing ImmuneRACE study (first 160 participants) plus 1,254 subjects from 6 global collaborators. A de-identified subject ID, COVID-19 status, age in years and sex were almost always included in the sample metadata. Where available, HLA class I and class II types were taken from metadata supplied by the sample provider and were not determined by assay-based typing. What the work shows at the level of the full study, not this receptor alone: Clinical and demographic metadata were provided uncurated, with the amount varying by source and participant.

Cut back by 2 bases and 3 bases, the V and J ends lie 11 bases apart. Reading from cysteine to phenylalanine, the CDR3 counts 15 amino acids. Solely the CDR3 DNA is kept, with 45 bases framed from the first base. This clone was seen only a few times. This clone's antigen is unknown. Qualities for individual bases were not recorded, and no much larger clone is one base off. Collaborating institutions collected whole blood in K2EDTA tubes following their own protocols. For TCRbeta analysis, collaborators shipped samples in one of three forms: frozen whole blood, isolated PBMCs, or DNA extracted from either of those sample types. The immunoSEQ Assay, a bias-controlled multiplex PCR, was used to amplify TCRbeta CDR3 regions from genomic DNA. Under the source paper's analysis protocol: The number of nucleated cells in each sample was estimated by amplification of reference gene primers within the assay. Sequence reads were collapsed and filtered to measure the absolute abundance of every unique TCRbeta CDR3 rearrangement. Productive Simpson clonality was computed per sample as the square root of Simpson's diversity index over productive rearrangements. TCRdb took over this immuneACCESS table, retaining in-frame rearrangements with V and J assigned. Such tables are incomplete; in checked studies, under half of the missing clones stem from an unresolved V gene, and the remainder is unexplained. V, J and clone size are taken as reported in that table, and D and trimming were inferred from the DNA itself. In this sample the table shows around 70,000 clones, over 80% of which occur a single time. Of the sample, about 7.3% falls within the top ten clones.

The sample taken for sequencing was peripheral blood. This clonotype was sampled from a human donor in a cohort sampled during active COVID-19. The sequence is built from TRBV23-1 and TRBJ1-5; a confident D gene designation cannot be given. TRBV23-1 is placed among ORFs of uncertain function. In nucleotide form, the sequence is TGCGCCAGCAGTCAAGGGGAGTTTTCCAATCAGCCCCAGCATTTT. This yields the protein CASSQGEFSNQPQHF.